This T cell receptor beta chain was obtained from a study of cytomegalovirus exposure and HLA in healthy donors. Background on the study: Approximately 85 million unique TCRs from HLA-typed donors made up an early data release. Study-wide points: It was likely that a cluster of highly shared sequence variants was a sequencing artifact.

This CDR3 region has 15 residues. CDR1 is SGHDN and CDR2 is FVKESK in the germline V gene. Losses at the gene ends were 4 bases for V and 2 bases for J; bases not matched to a gene: 1. It was with 60 Vbeta and 13 Jbeta primers that the PCR ran. Data came from immunoSEQ multiplex PCR; TCRdb stores just in-frame clones and leaves some out. The data show about 200,000 clones, around 76% seen once. With respect to this clone: Its antigen is undetermined.

The TCR comes from a man aged 30 to 45 in good health and CMV-seronegative. The source material was PBMCs. V and J are TRBV14 and TRBJ2-7, with 14 bases that match TRBD2. CDR3 amino acids: CASSLGLAGAYEQYF. The CDR3 bases are TGTGCCAGCAGCCTGGGACTAGCGGGAGCCTACGAGCAGTACTTC.